The 14 T cell receptor beta chains reported below all come from one sample, sequenced in a study of blood T cell repertoires in COVID-19. Using immunoSEQ multiplex PCR, the repertoire was profiled, and TCRdb retains in-frame clones only, with some absent. This repertoire shows about 160,000 clones, around 87% found once; its top ten account for over 3.5%. Sequencing input: peripheral blood. Source of these receptors: a woman aged 55-75 years with active or convalescent COVID-19.

The chain uses TRBV6-5 and TRBJ1-2; perhaps TRBD1 as D (6 bases). This CDR3 comprises 13 residues. Per the germline V gene, CDR1 is MNHEY and CDR2 is SVGAGI. The V end was cut by 6 bases, the J end by 6 bases, with 14 bases between. In nucleotides, the CDR3 is TGTGCCAGCAGCAACCTACAGGGTGATGGCTACACCTTC. The encoded protein is CASSNLQGDGYTF.

This chain connects TRBV6-5 to TRBJ1-4; D may be TRBD1 (6 bases). V dropped 2 bases and J dropped 4 bases, with 8 bases sitting between them. Germline-derived CDR1 and CDR2 are MNHEY and SVGAGI. The CDR3 covers 14 residues. The CDR3: CASSYTGNNEKLFF. CDR3 in DNA: TGTGCCAGCAGTTACACAGGGAATAATGAAAAACTGTTTTTT.

The chain links TRBV5-1 to TRBJ1-4; D is undetermined. CDR1 is SGHRS, CDR2 YFSETQ, per germline. CDR3 length: 14 residues. Trimming left V 0 bases short and J 0 bases short, with 3 bases between. The CDR3 is CASSLASTNEKLFF. DNA for the CDR3: TGCGCCAGCAGCTTGGCCTCAACTAATGAAAAACTGTTTTTT.

The chain employs TRBV6-5 and TRBJ2-3; maybe TRBD2 (6 bases). The CDR3 has 15 residues. CDR1 MNHEY and CDR2 SVGAGI come from the germline V gene. V lost 0 bases to trimming and J lost 1 base, with 8 bases between them. The CDR3 loop reads CASSYSSSGTDTQYF. CDR3 coding DNA: TGTGCCAGCAGTTACTCTTCTAGCGGCACAGATACGCAGTATTTT.

This chain uses TRBV7-2 with TRBJ1-1; D remains unclear. Per germline, CDR1 SGHTA and CDR2 FQGNSA. The CDR3 loop spans 14 amino acids. Trimming cost V 1 base and J 5 bases, with 11 bases left between them. The CDR3 loop reads CASSLGVVGTEAFF. The CDR3 DNA is TGTGCCAGCAGCTTAGGTGTAGTCGGGACTGAAGCTTTCTTT.

The V gene is TRBV7-9, the J gene TRBJ1-4; no reliable D call. This CDR3 spans 14 amino acids. Trimming removed 2 bases at V and 2 bases at J, with 6 bases between. Germline V lookup: CDR1 SEHNR, CDR2 FQNEAQ (reference sequence). The DNA for the CDR3 is TGTGCCAGCAGCTTAAAAGCGACTAATGAAAAACTGTTTTTT. Protein: CASSLKATNEKLFF.

The chain joins TRBV5-1 to TRBJ2-7, with D perhaps TRBD1 (6 bases). The V gene lost 7 bases and the J gene lost 0 bases, with 17 bases spanning the gap. Germline V gene lookup returns CDR1 SGHRS and CDR2 YFSETQ. The length of the CDR3 is 15 residues. CDR3 coding DNA: TGCGCCAGCTGCATAACTGACAGGTGCTCCTACGAGCAGTACTTC. Amino acids: CASCITDRCSYEQYF. Together with reference TRBV5-1 and TRBJ2-7, the CDR3 gives the full variable domain: KAGVTQTPRYLIKTRGQQVTLSCSPISGHRSVSWYQQTPGQGLQFLFEYFSETQRNKGNFPGRFSGRQFSNSRSEMNVSTLELGDSALYLCASCITDRCSYEQYFGPGTRLTVT.

The V and J genes are TRBV7-2 and TRBJ1-3; no clear D gene. Trimming shortened V by 2 bases and J by 4 bases, and 12 bases separated the two germline ends. This CDR3 is 15 amino acids long. CDR1 and CDR2 from the germline V gene are SGHTA and FQGNSA. DNA of the CDR3: TGTGCCAGCAGCTTAATGGCAGTCTCCGGAAACACCATATATTTT. Translated, it gives CASSLMAVSGNTIYF.

V and J are TRBV3-1 (or the pseudogene TRBV3-2) and TRBJ1-4; TRBD1 agrees at 8 bases. This CDR3 comprises 16 residues. Germline V gives CDR1 LGHDT, CDR2 YNNKEL (reference sequence). The V gene end was trimmed by 4 bases and the J gene end by 8 bases; junction bases not matched to a gene: 12. The CDR3: CASSRSAGGEYEKLFF. CDR3 in DNA: TGTGCCAGCAGCCGGTCCGCAGGGGGCGAGTACGAAAAACTGTTTTTT.

This sequence joins TRBV4-1 and TRBJ1-5; the match to TRBD1 covers 8 bases. V shed 3 bases and J 7 bases; nucleotides not matched to a gene: 5. This CDR3 comprises 14 residues. In germline, CDR1 is MGHRA, CDR2 YSYEKL. In nucleotides, the CDR3 is TGCGCCAGCAGCCACCCAGGGGGCCTACAGCCCCAGCATTTT. As protein: CASSHPGGLQPQHF.

The count of this clone is one. V gene TRBV3-1 (or the pseudogene TRBV3-2) combines with J gene TRBJ2-2, with 11 nucleotides matching TRBD1. Trimming at V came to 4 bases and at J to 6 bases, leaving 10 bases not matched to a gene. Germline V gives CDR1 LGHDT, CDR2 YNNKEL (reference sequence). The CDR3 runs to 17 residues. This chain's CDR3 is CASSLLGGTGGSGELFF. The CDR3 nucleotides are TGTGCCAGCAGCCTACTTGGGGGGACAGGGGGATCCGGGGAGCTGTTTTTT.

The V call is TRBV19, the J call TRBJ1-2; possibly TRBD1 for D (6 bases). CDR3 size: 16 residues. Germline values: CDR1 LNHDA, CDR2 SQIVND (reference sequence). Trimming removed 5 bases at V and 6 bases at J, with 22 bases between. In DNA, the CDR3 is TGTGCCAGTAGTCCGCCGGGACATAAAATCATTCATGGCTACACCTTC. Its translation is CASSPPGHKIIHGYTF.

The chain is built from TRBV4-3 and TRBJ1-2; no clear D gene. Trimming took off 0 bases at V and 6 bases at J, with 11 bases between the two ends. Germline lookup yields CDR1 LGHNA and CDR2 YSLEER. This CDR3 has 14 residues. The CDR3 region is CASSQEGPAHGYTF. CDR3 nucleotides: TGCGCCAGCAGCCAAGAGGGCCCGGCCCATGGCTACACCTTC.

The chain combines TRBV18 with TRBJ1-3, with D perhaps matching TRBD1 (5 bases). V shed 3 bases and J shed 0 bases, with 15 bases lying between them. Germline lookup yields CDR1 KGHSH and CDR2 LQKENI. The CDR3 is 17 amino acids. DNA of the CDR3: TGTGCCAGCTCACCTGGGGCAGGAAGGCTCTCTGGAAACACCATATATTTT. Translation: CASSPGAGRLSGNTIYF.